Listed here is a single TCR beta chain. The sample is drawn from a study of CD8+ T cells in alopecia areata. Sequencing templates came from extracted RNA that was reverse transcribed into cDNA. This table comes from immunoSEQ multiplex PCR, and its TCRdb copy is limited to in-frame clones, with some not included. Here the sample spans a few hundred thousand clones, roughly 63% being singletons. Treatment reported: oral pan-JAK inhibitor, 5-10 mg twice daily. V lost 1 base to trimming and J lost 0 bases; unmatched junction nucleotides: 7. The germline V gene encodes CDR1 LNHNV and CDR2 YYDKDF (reference sequence). The CDR3 runs 18 residues.

The sample in question was CD4+ T cells sorted from blood, obtained around week 52, from a patient treated with tofacitinib. This sequence originates from a human donor with alopecia areata. This chain connects TRBV15 to TRBJ1-5, with 9 bases that match TRBD1. The CDR3 nucleotides read TGTGCCACCAGCAGAGGCGGGACAGGGTCCCGTAGCAATCAGCCCCAGCATTTT. Its protein product is CATSRGGTGSRSNQPQHF.